Sequencing of this T cell receptor beta chain was carried out in a study of blood T cell repertoires in COVID-19. In the study overall: Acute-phase and convalescent COVID-19 samples originated in the United States, Italy and Spain. T cells, B-cell-depleted T cells, or PBMCs supplied cDNA or gDNA.

With regard to this clone: In the same sample, other DNA sequences code for this CDR3.

Original processing methods: Nucleated cell number was recorded as an estimate derived from reference gene primer amplification. TCRdb's table, derived via immunoSEQ multiplex PCR, lists solely in-frame clones and lacks some. V and J calls plus clone size are reproduced from that table; the DNA served to infer D and trimming. The table lists hundreds of thousands of clones, around 82% of them singletons, with 8.2% in the top ten. The clonotype was recovered from a woman between 50 and 59 years old with acute or convalescent COVID-19. The sequenced sample consisted of peripheral blood.

The CDR3: CASSEDRRDTEAFF. The CDR3 bases are TGTGCCAGCAGTGAGGACAGGAGGGACACTGAAGCTTTCTTT. The chain has TRBV2 and TRBJ1-1, with 7 bases aligning to TRBD1. Per the germline V gene, CDR1 is SNHLY and CDR2 is FYNNEI. The J segment lost 3 bases and the V segment lost 3 bases, leaving 4 bases of the junction unmatched. This CDR3 has 14 amino acids.